The 20 T cell receptor beta chains given below trace back to one sample, sequenced in a study of cytomegalovirus exposure and HLA in healthy donors (dated by TCRdb to 2016 to 2017). Receptor amplification or capture employed the immunoSEQ multiplex PCR assay. The multiplex PCR relied on a mix of 60 forward primers for TCR Vbeta segments and 13 reverse primers for TCR Jbeta segments. Here the immuneACCESS table is served through TCRdb, limited to in-frame sequences with V and J called. Missing clones are a known gap in these copies; in checked studies unresolved V genes cover under half, and the rest lacks a known reason. The sample yields tens of thousands of clones; approximately 69% were counted once. The ten largest clones represent 20% to 25% of the sample. The material sequenced was PBMCs. Receptors were obtained from a woman aged 45-59 years in good health and CMV-seropositive.

The chain is built from TRBV7-2 and TRBJ2-3; a possible D gene is TRBD2 (6 bases). The germline V gene has CDR1 SGHTA and CDR2 FQGNSA. With 5 bases removed from V and 0 bases from J, the gap between germline ends came to 12 bases. The CDR3 runs 15 residues. The CDR3 DNA follows: TGTGCCAGCAGCCCCGGACTACTCAGCACAGATACGCAGTATTTT. Residues: CASSPGLLSTDTQYF.

This clone came up a few times. The V gene is TRBV2, the J gene TRBJ1-1; 7 positions match TRBD1. The CDR3 contains 14 residues. Trimming removed 5 bases from V and 4 bases from J; junction bases left unmatched: 7. Germline CDR1 reads SNHLY; CDR2 reads FYNNEI. The CDR3 loop is CASSRQGGVTEAFF. CDR3 bases: TGTGCCAGCAGTAGACAGGGCGGGGTCACTGAAGCTTTCTTT.

The rearrangement joins TRBV6-6 to TRBJ1-3; possibly TRBD1 for D (5 bases). The CDR3 length is 14 residues. The V end lost 7 bases, the J end lost 4 bases, and 14 bases lay between the germline ends. Per the germline V gene, CDR1 is MNHNY and CDR2 is SVGAGI (reference sequence). The CDR3 coding sequence is TGTGCCAGCACCCCGGAGGGGCTCGGAAACACCATATATTTT. It is translated as CASTPEGLGNTIYF.

The gene calls are TRBV7-2 and TRBJ1-2; D is uncertain. The V end was cut by 5 bases, the J end by 8 bases, with 24 bases between. CDR3 length equals 16 residues. CDR1 and CDR2 from the germline V gene are SGHTA and FQGNSA. The CDR3 reads CASSPDSALDFLGYTF. CDR3 nucleotide sequence: TGTGCCAGCAGCCCCGATTCGGCTCTGGACTTCCTCGGCTACACCTTC.

This clone was detected only a few times. V and J are TRBV6-5 and TRBJ2-1, with a possible D match to TRBD1 (6 bases). The CDR3 is 13 amino acids. In germline, CDR1 is MNHEY, CDR2 SVGAGI. The V and J ends lost 2 bases and 9 bases respectively, with 11 bases between them. CDR3 sequence reads: CASSYGQSGEQFF. The DNA of the CDR3 is TGTGCCAGCAGTTACGGACAGTCCGGTGAGCAGTTCTTC.

The rearrangement links TRBV5-6 to TRBJ2-3; a weak D match, TRBD1 (6 bases). This CDR3 is built from 15 residues. Trimming shortened V by 8 bases and J by 0 bases, and 16 bases separated the two germline ends. Per germline, CDR1 SGHDT and CDR2 YYEEEE. In DNA form, the CDR3 reads TGTGCCAGGGAACCTACAGGGATTAGCACAGATACGCAGTATTTT. Its protein product is CAREPTGISTDTQYF.

This clone was found a few times. This chain links TRBV6-1 with TRBJ1-5; TRBD1 is a possible D gene (5 bases). Trimming removed 4 bases at V and 0 bases at J, with 10 bases between. The CDR3 runs 15 residues. CDR1 and CDR2 (germline): MNHNS, SASEGT. CDR3 nucleotide sequence: TGTGCCAGCAGTGGCCGACAGAATAGCAATCAGCCCCAGCATTTT. This encodes CASSGRQNSNQPQHF.

The chain combines TRBV18 with TRBJ2-1, with 8 bases that match TRBD2. Germline-derived CDR1 and CDR2 are KGHSH and LQKENI. Trimming at V came to 1 base and at J to 2 bases, leaving 7 bases not matched to a gene. The CDR3 runs to 17 residues. The CDR3 spells CASSPRVERGPYNEQFF. The CDR3 DNA is TGTGCCAGCTCACCACGCGTAGAGCGGGGGCCCTACAATGAGCAGTTCTTC.

By sample fraction, this clone is large (0.1 to 1%). Other DNA sequences within the sample encode an identical CDR3. The genes are TRBV2 and TRBJ1-5, with 8 positions matching TRBD1. Germline V lookup: CDR1 SNHLY, CDR2 FYNNEI. This CDR3 has 14 amino acids. V shed 6 bases and J 4 bases; nucleotides not matched to a gene: 5. The CDR3 DNA sequence: TGTGCCAGCAGCGGGACAGGTGAGAATCAGCCCCAGCATTTT. Translation gives CASSGTGENQPQHF. Full variable domain (rest looked up from reference TRBV2 and TRBJ1-5): EPEVTQTPSHQVTQMGQEVILRCVPISNHLYFYWYRQILGQKVEFLVSFYNNEISEKSEIFDDQFSVERPDGSNFTLKIRSTKLEDSAMYFCASSGTGENQPQHFGDGTRLSIL.

The rearrangement uses TRBV10-3 and TRBJ1-2; the match to TRBD1 covers 9 bases. This CDR3 comprises 15 residues. CDR1 is ENHRY, CDR2 SYGVKD, per germline. The trim removed 5 bases at V and 4 bases at J, leaving 8 bases unmatched. The CDR3 loop reads CAISPLQGAIYGYTF. In DNA form, the CDR3 reads TGTGCCATCAGTCCCCTACAGGGGGCGATCTATGGCTACACCTTC.

This clone was detected once. The chain has TRBV29-1 and TRBJ2-6, with D perhaps TRBD1 (5 bases). The CDR3 extends over 13 amino acids. The V gene lost 5 bases and the J gene lost 4 bases, with 9 bases spanning the gap. Per the germline V gene, CDR1 is SQVTM and CDR2 is ANQGSEA. Here the CDR3 reads CSVFRVGANVLTF. The CDR3 DNA sequence: TGCAGCGTTTTCAGGGTAGGGGCCAACGTCCTGACTTTC.

V and J are TRBV30 and TRBJ1-2; the D is unclear. V gave up 3 bases and J gave up 4 bases, with 12 bases separating them. The CDR3 contains 13 residues. Germline V gene data show CDR1 as GTSNPN and CDR2 as SVGIG (reference sequence). CDR3 sequence: CAWRIAGGYGYTF. The CDR3 DNA reads as TGTGCCTGGAGAATAGCAGGAGGCTATGGCTACACCTTC.

The sample holds a few counts of this clone. The chain uses TRBV6-1 and TRBJ1-1; possibly TRBD1 for D (6 bases). The CDR3 is 12 residues long. V lost 8 bases, J lost 0 bases, and 7 bases lay in between. Germline V gene sequence: CDR1 MNHNS, CDR2 SASEGT. The CDR3 DNA follows: TGTGCCAGCGGGACACTGAACACTGAAGCTTTCTTT. Translation gives CASGTLNTEAFF.

This clone was picked up a small number of times. The rearrangement links TRBV7-8 to TRBJ1-1, with TRBD1 matching 7 bases. This CDR3 is 16 amino acids long. Germline CDR1 SGHVS, CDR2 FQNEAQ. V was pared by 5 bases and J by 2 bases, with 11 bases of the junction left unmatched. CDR3 region: CASSAQNRGPNTEAFF. CDR3 DNA sequence: TGTGCCAGCAGCGCGCAAAACAGGGGCCCCAACACTGAAGCTTTCTTT.

The chain combines TRBV29-1 with TRBJ1-3; tentatively, D is TRBD1 (5 bases). V lost 6 bases to trimming and J lost 0 bases, with 6 bases between them. Germline V gene data show CDR1 as SQVTM and CDR2 as ANQGSEA. The length of the CDR3 is 12 residues. This CDR3 reads CSVQGSGNTIYF. The DNA for the CDR3 is TGCAGCGTGCAGGGCTCTGGAAACACCATATATTTT.

The chain joins TRBV6-1 to TRBJ2-3, with D unresolved. V shed 6 bases and J shed 4 bases, with 11 bases lying between them. The CDR3 consists of 13 residues. Germline loops: CDR1 MNHNS, CDR2 SASEGT. The CDR3 region is CASSRIEADTQYF. The CDR3 region has the DNA TGTGCCAGCAGCCGAATAGAGGCAGATACGCAGTATTTT.

The rearrangement joins TRBV28 to TRBJ2-1; 10 nucleotides align to TRBD2. Germline assignment: CDR1 MDHEN and CDR2 SYDVKM. The CDR3 has 17 amino acids. The V segment lost 5 bases and the J segment 8 bases; nucleotides outside the gene matches: 15. The CDR3 protein is CASSPTEERGGRDEQFF. The CDR3 region has the DNA TGTGCCAGCAGTCCTACCGAGGAGCGGGGGGGCCGTGATGAGCAGTTCTTC.

This chain connects TRBV19 to TRBJ1-3; a weak D match, TRBD1 (6 bases). Trimming shortened V by 6 bases and J by 0 bases, and 12 bases separated the two germline ends. Germline V CDR1 and CDR2: LNHDA, SQIVND (reference sequence). The CDR3 sequence is 15 residues long. The CDR3 region is CASRLQGYSGNTIYF. The CDR3 coding sequence is TGTGCCAGTAGGTTACAGGGCTACTCTGGAAACACCATATATTTT.

The chain employs TRBV2 and TRBJ2-4, with 7 bases aligning to TRBD1. Germline loops: CDR1 SNHLY, CDR2 FYNNEI. Trimming removed 3 bases from V and 12 bases from J; junction bases left unmatched: 5. The CDR3 is made up of 12 amino acids. The CDR3 DNA is TGTGCCAGCAGTGAGAGGGACAGCAATCAGTACTTC. As protein: CASSERDSNQYF. The whole variable domain, remainder taken from reference TRBV2 and TRBJ2-4, is EPEVTQTPSHQVTQMGQEVILRCVPISNHLYFYWYRQILGQKVEFLVSFYNNEISEKSEIFDDQFSVERPDGSNFTLKIRSTKLEDSAMYFCASSERDSNQYFGAGTRLSVL.

This clone came up a few times. The chain links TRBV7-3 to TRBJ1-1; D ambiguous. V was cut by 5 bases and J by 0 bases, with 7 bases left in between. This CDR3 has 13 residues. The germline V gene encodes CDR1 SGHTA and CDR2 FQGTGA. CDR3 in amino acids: CASSPSVNTEAFF. CDR3 in DNA: TGTGCCAGCAGCCCTAGCGTGAACACTGAAGCTTTCTTT.